This TCR beta chain was retrieved from a study of cytomegalovirus exposure and HLA in healthy donors. The overall study: A subsequent analysis reported that the 110 or so validation repertoires were produced on the same platform that had also been used for the 550 to 750 first-cohort repertoires.

The assay was immunoSEQ multiplex PCR, and TCRdb's table has in-frame clones only and misses some. The table has 55,000 to 70,000 clones, around 94% seen once. Findings of the study overall: Investigators reported under 200 TCR beta chains as tied to cytomegalovirus. As was reported, the classifier diagnosed cytomegalovirus status with high specificity and sensitivity.

The donors were members of the validation cohort, which comprised about 120 subjects and was separate from the first cohort of 600 to 800 subjects. With respect to this clone: Its antigen is unknown.

The specimen was PBMCs. This receptor was taken from a man aged 18 to 35 in good health and CMV-seronegative.

Written as DNA, the CDR3 is TGTGCCAGCTCACCACCGAACAGGGGCTTATCCTACGAGCAGTACTTC. Protein product: CASSPPNRGLSYEQYF. The V gene is TRBV18, the J gene TRBJ2-7; 7 nucleotides agree with TRBD1. With V trimmed by 0 bases and J by 1 base, 6 bases remained unmatched. The germline V gene encodes CDR1 KGHSH and CDR2 LQKENI. CDR3 length equals 16 residues.